Shown below are 14 T cell receptor beta chains from a single sample sequenced in a study of cytomegalovirus exposure and HLA in healthy donors. The PCR contained 60 Vbeta and 13 Jbeta primers. Using immunoSEQ multiplex PCR, the repertoire was profiled, and TCRdb retains in-frame clones only, with some absent. In the table there are 60,000 to 70,000 clones, around 78% of which are singletons. Sequencing was performed on PBMCs. The receptors come from a young man in good health and CMV-seropositive.

The chain has TRBV29-1 and TRBJ1-1, with TRBD1 matching 7 bases. Trimming removed 0 bases from V and 4 bases from J; junction bases left unmatched: 2. CDR1 is SQVTM and CDR2 is ANQGSEA in the germline V gene. The CDR3 extends over 13 amino acids. In DNA, the CDR3 is TGCAGCGTTGAAGAGCAGGGGGGCACTGAAGCTTTCTTT. Its protein product is CSVEEQGGTEAFF.

In its sample, this clone was seen a few times. This rearrangement joins TRBV5-5 to TRBJ2-7; D is unclear. Looked up from germline, CDR1 is SGHKS and CDR2 is YYEKEE (reference sequence). Trimming removed 4 bases at V and 2 bases at J, with 7 bases between. The CDR3 has 12 amino acids. CDR3: CASSHSPYEQYF. The CDR3, as DNA: TGTGCCAGCAGCCATTCCCCCTACGAGCAGTACTTC.

This chain links TRBV30 with TRBJ1-1; the D gene is possibly TRBD1 (5 bases). The CDR3 runs to 14 residues. CDR1 and CDR2 from the germline V gene are GTSNPN and SVGIG (reference sequence). Trimming pared 3 bases from V and 5 bases from J, leaving 16 bases between. The CDR3: CAWRKSGGGTEAFF. For the CDR3, the DNA is TGTGCCTGGAGGAAGTCCGGGGGAGGGACTGAAGCTTTCTTT.

Concerning this clone itself: At the DNA level, this CDR3 is encoded by other sequences in the same sample as well. The chain couples TRBV30 to TRBJ1-1, with D possibly being TRBD1 (6 bases). The CDR3 is made up of 11 amino acids. Trimming took 0 bases from V and 7 from J, leaving 6 bases between them. Germline CDR1 is GTSNPN and CDR2 is SVGIG (reference sequence). The CDR3 DNA reads TGTGCCTGGAGTGTAGGGGGTGAAGCTTTCTTT. As protein: CAWSVGGEAFF.

The chain links TRBV2 to TRBJ2-1; maybe TRBD1 (5 bases). Germline-derived CDR1 and CDR2 are SNHLY and FYNNEI. Between the trimmed V and J ends, which lost 2 bases and 7 bases, there was a span of 15 bases. The CDR3 length is 15 residues. The CDR3 DNA follows: TGTGCCAGCAGTGAAATGGAAAGGGGTCGGAATGAGCAGTTCTTC. It encodes CASSEMERGRNEQFF.

The rearrangement links TRBV21-1 to TRBJ2-5; whether TRBD2, the table's D call, matches the DNA was not checked. TRBV21-1 is described as a pseudogene. This CDR3 is built from 12 residues. CDR3 region: CASSKGSETQYF. The CDR3 nucleotides are TGTGCCAGCAGCAAAGGGAGCGAGACCCAGTACTTC.

The chain recombines TRBV9 with TRBJ2-3; 8 nucleotides match TRBD2. Germline CDR1 is SGDLS and CDR2 is YYNGEE. The V gene end was trimmed by 4 bases and the J gene end by 4 bases; junction bases not matched to a gene: 11. The CDR3 has 16 amino acids. This chain's CDR3 is CASSPETSATADTQYF. The CDR3 coding sequence is TGTGCCAGCAGCCCCGAGACTAGCGCGACTGCAGATACGCAGTATTTT.

This clone was counted a single time. V is TRBV7-9 and J is TRBJ1-1, with TRBD1 as a possible D gene (6 bases). The CDR3 is made up of 12 amino acids. Trimming removed 5 bases from V and 6 bases from J, with 10 bases in between. Germline-derived CDR1 and CDR2 are SEHNR and FQNEAQ (reference sequence). The CDR3 sequence is CASSRDTSEAFF. As DNA, the CDR3 is TGTGCCAGCAGCCGGGACACTTCTGAAGCTTTCTTT.

The V gene is TRBV19, the J gene TRBJ1-1; maybe TRBD1 (6 bases). Germline V gives CDR1 LNHDA, CDR2 SQIVND (reference sequence). V was shortened by 5 bases and J by 4 bases, with 14 bases between the two germline ends. CDR3 length: 14 residues. The CDR3 DNA reads TGTGCCAGTAGTTGGGACACTCGGACCACTGAAGCTTTCTTT. It is translated as CASSWDTRTTEAFF. Full variable domain (outside the CDR3, taken from reference TRBV19 and TRBJ1-1): DGGITQSPKYLFRKEGQNVTLSCEQNLNHDAMYWYRQDPGQGLRLIYYSQIVNDFQKGDIAEGYSVSREKKESFPLTVTSAQKNPTAFYLCASSWDTRTTEAFFGQGTRLTVV.

The chain couples TRBV7-2 to TRBJ2-2; D unclear. CDR3 length: 12 amino acids. The V gene's germline CDR1 is SGHTA and CDR2 FQGNSA. The germline V and J ends were trimmed by 1 base and 6 bases, with 3 bases remaining between them. Here the CDR3 reads CASSLVSGELFF. As DNA, the CDR3 is TGTGCCAGCAGCTTAGTATCCGGGGAGCTGTTTTTT. Complete variable domain (other parts from reference TRBV7-2 and TRBJ2-2): GAGVSQSPSNKVTEKGKDVELRCDPISGHTALYWYRQSLGQGLEFLIYFQGNSAPDKSGLPSDRFSAERTGGSVSTLTIQRTQQEDSAVYLCASSLVSGELFFGEGSRLTVL.

The chain uses TRBV6-5 and TRBJ1-2, with 7 bases that match TRBD1. The V and J ends lost 2 bases and 1 base, in that order; junction bases with no gene match: 7. Per the germline V gene, CDR1 is MNHEY and CDR2 is SVGAGI. CDR3 length equals 16 residues. CDR3: CASSYGQAGGNYGYTF. CDR3 sequence (DNA): TGTGCCAGCAGTTACGGGCAGGCAGGGGGTAACTATGGCTACACCTTC.

J is TRBJ2-7 and V is TRBV20-1; TRBD1 matches 7 bases. In germline, CDR1 is DFQATT, CDR2 SNEGSKA (reference sequence). There are 11 residues in the CDR3. CDR3 protein: CSVHGQDEQYF. The CDR3 nucleotides read TGCAGCGTTCACGGACAGGACGAGCAGTACTTC.

The chain recombines TRBV7-2 with TRBJ2-2; 9 bases align to TRBD2. CDR1 SGHTA and CDR2 FQGNSA come from the germline V gene. Trimming took 0 bases from V and 7 from J; bases not matched to a gene: 12. CDR3 length: 18 amino acids. The CDR3 spells CASSLASGSFLSSGELFF. The CDR3, as DNA: TGTGCCAGCAGCTTAGCTAGCGGGAGCTTCCTAAGCAGCGGGGAGCTGTTTTTT.

The V call is TRBV9, the J call TRBJ2-1; 11 nucleotides line up with TRBD2. The CDR3 consists of 19 residues. From germline, CDR1 is SGDLS and CDR2 YYNGEE. The trim removed 2 bases at V and 1 base at J, leaving 11 bases unmatched. This chain's CDR3 is CASSVRLAGTGESYNEQFF. The CDR3 DNA follows: TGTGCCAGCAGCGTCCGACTAGCGGGAACGGGAGAGTCCTACAATGAGCAGTTCTTC. The variable domain in full, completed from reference TRBV9 and TRBJ2-1, reads DSGVTQTPKHLITATGQRVTLRCSPRSGDLSVYWYQQSLDQGLQFLIQYYNGEERAKGNILERFSAQQFPDLHSELNLSSLELGDSALYFCASSVRLAGTGESYNEQFFGPGTRLTVL.